The 4 T cell receptor beta chains given below trace back to one sample, sequenced in a study of blood T cell repertoires in COVID-19. Libraries were prepared by immunoSEQ multiplex PCR; TCRdb keeps only in-frame clonotypes and omits some of them. The sample has 250,000 to 350,000 clones, 87% seen once. Sequencing was performed on peripheral blood. The receptors derive from a man younger than 30 with active or convalescent COVID-19.

V is TRBV7-3 and J is TRBJ2-3; 8 bases line up with TRBD1. V lost 5 bases to trimming and J lost 3 bases; unmatched junction nucleotides: 7. The germline V gene encodes CDR1 SGHTA and CDR2 FQGTGA. The CDR3 totals 15 residues. Written as DNA, the CDR3 is TGTGCCAGCAGCAAGGACAGGGTTGGGACAGATACGCAGTATTTT. It codes for CASSKDRVGTDTQYF. Full variable domain (remainder filled in from reference TRBV7-3 and TRBJ2-3): GAGVSQTPSNKVTEKGKYVELRCDPISGHTALYWYRQSLGQGPEFLIYFQGTGAADDSGLPNDRFFAVRPEGSVSTLKIQRTERGDSAVYLCASSKDRVGTDTQYFGPGTRLTVL.

This clone was observed a few times. The chain has TRBV5-4 and TRBJ2-1; 11 nucleotides align to TRBD2. CDR1 is SGHNT and CDR2 is YYREEE in the germline V gene (reference sequence). Trimming at V came to 0 bases and at J to 4 bases, leaving 3 bases not matched to a gene. The CDR3 is 16 amino acids. The CDR3 DNA reads TGTGCCAGCAGCTTGGTTAGCGGGGGGGCATACAATGAGCAGTTCTTC. It yields the protein CASSLVSGGAYNEQFF.

This clone has only one observation. The chain combines TRBV27 with TRBJ1-2, with D perhaps TRBD1 (5 bases). Germline assignment: CDR1 MNHEY and CDR2 SMNVEV (reference sequence). The CDR3 consists of 12 residues. Trimming removed 8 bases from V and 2 bases from J, with 9 bases in between. The CDR3 here is CASWGGNYGYTF. The CDR3 DNA is TGTGCCAGCTGGGGGGGGAACTATGGCTACACCTTC.

The rearrangement links TRBV14 to TRBJ2-2, with TRBD2 matching 9 bases. Germline V CDR1 and CDR2: SGHDN, FVKESK. Trimming cost V 0 bases and J 4 bases; bases outside gene matches: 9. This CDR3 is built from 18 residues. This chain's CDR3 is CASSQDHFSGSSTGELFF. In DNA, the CDR3 is TGTGCCAGCAGCCAAGATCACTTTAGCGGGAGTTCCACCGGGGAGCTGTTTTTT.